This T cell receptor (beta chain) stems from a study of T cell responses to AZD1222 COVID-19 vaccine. Assay used: immunoSEQ multiplex PCR; TCRdb lists only in-frame clones, some missing. The sample contains approximately 150,000 clones, more than 85% of which appear only once. This CDR3 has 16 residues. The germline V gene has CDR1 LGHNA and CDR2 YSLEER. The V and J ends lost 3 bases and 1 base respectively, with 15 bases between them. The rearrangement links TRBV4-3 to TRBJ1-1; D is unclear. This sequence was found in an adult who received the AZD1222 COVID-19 vaccine. Sequencing was performed on peripheral blood, taken 28 days after the second AZD1222 dose. CDR3 DNA: TGCGCCAGCAGCCAGAACCCGGGAGTGCGGAACACTGAAGCTTTCTTT. Its translation is CASSQNPGVRNTEAFF.